The subject of this entry is one TCR beta chain. What it binds is unknown. PCR employed 60 Vbeta and 13 Jbeta primers. This table comes from immunoSEQ multiplex PCR, and its TCRdb copy is limited to in-frame clones, with some not included. The listing records just over 150,000 clones. This sample was taken from a study of cytomegalovirus exposure and HLA in healthy donors. General study findings and limits: Rarity held for most TCR sequences, but there were some public TCRs that occurred in many donors.

Per germline, CDR1 MGHRA and CDR2 YSYEKL. This CDR3 comprises 15 residues. Although they were nominally healthy when sampled, donors likely had unrecorded immune exposures. The clonotype comes from a man aged 30 to 45 in good health and CMV-seronegative. V gene TRBV4-1 combines with J gene TRBJ2-5; tentative D call: TRBD2 (6 bases). The J call may not be correct, given that the DNA end is closer to TRBJ2-7. Sequenced: PBMCs. The CDR3 DNA is TGCGCCAGCAGCCTCACCGGGGGAGAGATTTACGAGCAGTACTTC. Amino acid sequence: CASSLTGGEIYEQYF.